This TCR beta chain was identified during a study of blood T cell repertoires in COVID-19. TCRdb's copy holds only in-frame clones and misses some; the assay was immunoSEQ multiplex PCR. The profile covers roughly 250,000 clones, with about 87% appearing a single time and about 2.9% taken by the ten largest. Enrollees, roughly 18 to 90 years old, lived in approximately 25 US areas. Cohorts were assigned according to the clinical history that participants reported. Within the 2 weeks before study entry, each person in the exposed group met a COVID-19 case. The TCR originated in a woman between 40 and 50 years old who had been exposed to COVID-19. Source material: PBMCs or T cells enriched from blood (not recorded which).

The CDR3 protein is CASSPGRESEAFF. CDR3 DNA: TGTGCCAGCTCACCAGGCCGGGAATCTGAAGCTTTCTTT. The rearrangement joins TRBV18 to TRBJ1-1, with unresolved D. This CDR3 is built from 13 residues. V was shortened by 2 bases and J by 6 bases, with 10 bases between the two germline ends. The germline V gene has CDR1 KGHSH and CDR2 LQKENI. The variable domain in full, completed from reference TRBV18 and TRBJ1-1, reads NAGVMQNPRHLVRRRGQEARLRCSPMKGHSHVYWYRQLPEEGLKFMVYLQKENIIDESGMPKERFSAEFPKEGPSILRIQQVVRGDSAAYFCASSPGRESEAFFGQGTRLTVV.